The entry that follows covers one T cell receptor beta chain sequence. Germline loops: CDR1 SGDLS, CDR2 YYNGEE. V lost 0 bases and J 4 bases, leaving 5 bases between the germline ends. The CDR3 contains 12 residues. The sample belongs to a study of blood T cell repertoires in COVID-19. Across the study: Samples representing acute and convalescent COVID-19 were sourced from the United States, Italy and Spain. The cDNA or gDNA used as material had been derived from T cells, B-cell-depleted T cells, or PBMCs.

Using immunoSEQ multiplex PCR, the repertoire was profiled, and TCRdb retains in-frame clones only, with some absent. This repertoire shows about 130,000 clones, about four fifths found once; its top ten account for about 9.5%. This receptor was identified in a man aged 35 to 55 with active or convalescent COVID-19. Sequencing was carried out using peripheral blood. This chain uses TRBV9 with TRBJ2-7; possible D gene TRBD1, 5 bases. CDR3: CASSVEGYEQYF. CDR3 in DNA: TGTGCCAGCAGCGTAGAGGGGTACGAGCAGTACTTC.